The present T cell receptor (beta chain) was sequenced within a study of blood T cell repertoires in COVID-19. Using immunoSEQ multiplex PCR, the repertoire was profiled, and TCRdb retains in-frame clones only, with some absent. The profile covers roughly 68,000 clones, with 70% to 90% appearing a single time and around 30% taken by the ten largest. CDR1 and CDR2 from the germline V gene are LNHDA and SQIVND (reference sequence). J lost 2 bases, V lost 10 bases, and 4 bases had no gene match. The CDR3 runs 13 residues. The sequencing sample was made of peripheral blood. The gene calls are TRBV19 and TRBJ1-3; TRBD1 aligns across 8 bases. The receptor comes from a man aged 50-59 years with acute or convalescent COVID-19. CDR3 nucleotides: TGTGCCACCGGACAGGGCGCTGGAAACACCATATATTTT. As protein: CATGQGAGNTIYF. The complete variable domain, with remaining parts taken from reference TRBV19 and TRBJ1-3, reads DGGITQSPKYLFRKEGQNVTLSCEQNLNHDAMYWYRQDPGQGLRLIYYSQIVNDFQKGDIAEGYSVSREKKESFPLTVTSAQKNPTAFYLCATGQGAGNTIYFGEGSWLTVV.